This is a list of T cell receptor beta chains from one sample in a study of CXCR3-negative and CXCR3-positive naive CD8 T cells. Using the 5' RACE reads, TCRdb records one entry per CDR3 protein without DNA. In total, the table holds about 150,000 distinct CDR3 sequences. Sequencing was performed on naive CXCR3+ CD8+ T cells from blood. These receptors all come from a human donor in good health. Some clones in this sample may be carry-over from other donors' samples. The CDR3 runs from the conserved cysteine through the conserved F or W.

j_call | v_call | cdr3_aa
TRBJ2-1 | TRBV6-2/TRBV6-3 | CASSQTGNEQFF
TRBJ1-1 | TRBV5-1 | CASSPRQGGTNTEAFF
TRBJ2-1 | TRBV7-6 | CASSLALAGEDLLNEQFF
TRBJ2-1 | TRBV7-6 | CASSLVRTSGGSYNEQFF
TRBJ2-1 | TRBV4-1 | CASSQDVGPPGSNEQFF
TRBJ2-5 | TRBV7-6 | CASSTERRRQETQYF
TRBJ2-3 | TRBV11-3 | CASSSPSGLTDTQYF
TRBJ1-5 | TRBV6-5 | CASSSDMGDHQPQHF
TRBJ2-1 | TRBV5-1 | CASSSAGEYNEQFF
TRBJ2-5 | TRBV15 | CATSRVPAGATQETQYF
TRBJ1-2 | TRBV11-2 | CASSLDSGQGYYGYTF
TRBJ1-5 | TRBV21-1 | CASNPPGQTLYSNQPQHF
TRBJ2-5 | TRBV28 | CASSSTWGEASGNQETQYF
TRBJ1-1 | TRBV7-2 | CASSLFTDYTEAFF
TRBJ2-1 | TRBV5-6 | CASSPVGSLGEQFF
TRBJ1-5 | TRBV29-1 | CSVGGGWNQPQHF
TRBJ1-2 | TRBV19 | CASRDTRYGYTF
TRBJ2-2 | TRBV3-1 | CASSQPRENTGELFF
TRBJ2-1 | TRBV7-2 | CASSLVPGNEQFF
TRBJ2-5 | TRBV4-2 | CASSLERLAGETQYF
TRBJ1-1 | TRBV20-1 | CSATRTPNTEAFF
TRBJ1-5 | TRBV4-1 | CASSQASSWVNQPQHF
TRBJ2-5 | TRBV28 | CASSLELAGVQETQYF
TRBJ2-1 | TRBV7-9 | CASSLSARPFEQFF
TRBJ1-6 | TRBV28 | CASNRPGLNSPLHF
TRBJ2-2 | TRBV20-1 | CSAREPPGTGTGELFF
TRBJ2-2 | TRBV7-6 | CASTQKAGELFF
TRBJ2-1 | TRBV29-1 | CSPADYIEQFF
TRBJ2-1 | TRBV2 | CASSERGASYNEQFF
TRBJ2-7 | TRBV27 | CASGFGLPYEQYF
TRBJ1-6 | TRBV28 | CASSLLLDRASSYNSPLHF
TRBJ2-7 | TRBV28 | CASSLFPQRSSSYEQYF
TRBJ2-3 | TRBV4-2 | CASSQEASLARTDTQYF
TRBJ2-1 | TRBV6-5 | CASSYMGMAGGGYNEQFF
TRBJ2-5 | TRBV11-3 | CASSLREGFGTQYF
TRBJ2-7 | TRBV29-1 | CSVYHATSGDPIEQYF
TRBJ1-1 | TRBV5-4 | CASSQRTGAPEAFF